This TCR beta chain was retrieved from a study of shared clonotypes between healthy human individuals. About the study: Donors consisted of a couple of women and a few men between 18 and 49.

This was a deep-level run. Per the original data handling: Filtering was not the same, since immunoSEQ gave junction-only sequences without quality scores. TCRdb keeps only in-frame clones here, not all; method: immunoSEQ multiplex PCR. That table is the source of V, J and clone size, and D and trimming were worked out from the DNA. The sample has around 2,000,000 clones, about 95% seen once. Naive CD8 isolation took CD45RO-negative cells positively selected for CCR7 and excluded terminally differentiated effector memory CD45RA+ cells. The donors, all of them Caucasian adults, lived in Nashville, Tennessee. Looked up from germline, CDR1 is SEHNR and CDR2 is FQNEAQ (reference sequence). V shed 3 bases and J shed 10 bases, with 18 bases lying between them. This CDR3 has 14 amino acids.

This chain links TRBV7-9 with TRBJ1-2; D unclear. The sequenced sample was naive CD8+ T cells sorted from blood. The clonotype was recovered from a man aged 18 to 30 in good health. The CDR3 bases are TGTGCCAGCAGCTTCCGCAGTACCCCCTTGACCTACACCTTC. Amino acids: CASSFRSTPLTYTF. The whole variable domain, filled in from reference TRBV7-9 and TRBJ1-2, reads DTGVSQNPRHKITKRGQNVTFRCDPISEHNRLYWYRQTLGQGPEFLTYFQNEAQLEKSRLLSDRFSAERPKGSFSTLEIQRTEQGDSAMYLCASSFRSTPLTYTFGSGTRLTVV.